The entry below gives a single T cell receptor beta chain sequence along with its context. Antigen unknown. The sample is drawn from a study of CD8+CD57+ T cells in acquired aplastic anemia. About the study: The average for DNA from sorted CD4+ and CD8+ cells was about 3.3 ug. Healthy CD8+ samples averaged about 11.0 million reads.

Regarding the study as a whole: Between the patient and control groups, CD8+ Simpson's diversity did not differ significantly. Both patients and controls carried the same twenty-nine CD8+ CDR3 sequences.

Genomic DNA templated the TCR beta VDJ and CDR3 profiling. One entry per CDR3 protein results from TCRdb running MiXCR on the reads. The data contain a few hundred thousand distinct CDR3 sequences, roughly 55% of them singletons. Germline assignment: CDR1 KGHDR and CDR2 SFDVKD. The CDR3 sequence is 13 residues long. V was clipped by 3 bases and J by 5 bases, with 9 bases between them. The V gene is TRBV24-1, the J gene TRBJ2-5, with a weak D call TRBD2 (5 bases). Sequencing used sorted CD4+, CD8+, or CD8+CD57+ T cells (not recorded which) from PBMCs. This TCR was sampled from a human donor in good health. CDR3 residues: CATSDEGRETQYF. The CDR3 bases are TGTGCCACCAGTGATGAGGGTAGGGAGACCCAGTACTTC.